This is a list of T cell receptor beta chains from one sample in a study of blood T cell repertoires in COVID-19. TCRdb keeps only in-frame clones here, not all; method: immunoSEQ multiplex PCR. The sample lists approximately 280,000 clones, approximately 78% seen once, with more than 4% in the top ten. Sequenced sample: PBMCs or T cells enriched from blood (not recorded which). The receptors shown here come from a man aged 35-49 years who had been exposed to COVID-19. Each CDR3 is given with its conserved first and last residue. A D gene is named only where the DNA matches it firmly. Clone size appears in some rows only: once, few, many, or a class for an expanded clone.

D,V,size,J,DNA,CDR3
NA,TRBV7-3,few,TRBJ1-6,TGTGCCAGCAGCTTAAAGTCGGCGATTCACAGTTCACCCCTCCACTTT,CASSLKSAIHSSPLHF
TRBD1,TRBV6-5,few,TRBJ1-1,TGTGCCAGCAGGGTACAGGGGCTGAACACTGAAGCTTTCTTT,CASRVQGLNTEAFF
NA,TRBV19,NA,TRBJ1-2,TGTGCCAGTACTCAAGGCCGGCGGATCTATGGCTACACCTTC,CASTQGRRIYGYTF
TRBD2,TRBV5-5,NA,TRBJ2-2,TGTGCCAGCAGCTTGGCCGGGACTAGCAGTCGCACCGGGGAGCTGTTTTTT,CASSLAGTSSRTGELFF
TRBD1,TRBV18,NA,TRBJ2-7,TGTGCCAGCTCACCAGGGTCCGGGACAGGGACGTCCTACGAGCAGTACTTC,CASSPGSGTGTSYEQYF
NA,TRBV4-2,many,TRBJ1-5,TGTGCCAGCGGGGGATCAGGGGTCCTTAATCAGCCCCAGCATTTT,CASGGSGVLNQPQHF
TRBD1,TRBV3-1/TRBV3-2,few,TRBJ1-4,TGTGCCAGCAGCGGCCGGACAGGGAGGGAAAAACTGTTTTTT,CASSGRTGREKLFF
NA,TRBV9,NA,TRBJ2-1,TGTGCCAGCAGCGGACTAGTCCACAATGAGCAGTTCTTC,CASSGLVHNEQFF
TRBD1,TRBV5-1,NA,TRBJ1-1,TGCGCCAGCGGGGGACAGGGGGTTCCTGGCACTGAAGCTTTCTTT,CASGGQGVPGTEAFF
TRBD1,TRBV3-1/TRBV3-2,once,TRBJ2-7,TGTGCCAGCAGCCACCGGCAGGGGGCCCACGAGCAGTACTTC,CASSHRQGAHEQYF